These T cell receptor beta chains were read from a single sample in a study of blood T cell repertoires in COVID-19. Assay used: immunoSEQ multiplex PCR; TCRdb lists only in-frame clones, some missing. The repertoire has roughly 200,000 clones, about 88% of them found once; the top ten carry about a sixth. Sequenced input: peripheral blood. These receptors all come from a man aged 45-60 years with COVID-19, enrolled during active disease. Each CDR3 is given with its conserved first and last residue. D genes are given only for firm matches. Some rows mark clone size as missing; the rest say once, few, many or name a class of expanded clone.

d_gene	abundance	j_gene	v_gene	CDR3nt	CDR3aa
-	-	TRBJ2-3	TRBV19	TGTGCCAGTAGCGCCGGGACAGATACGCAGTATTTT	CASSAGTDTQYF
-	-	TRBJ2-5	TRBV14	TGTGCCAGCAGCCAACAGGGGGGAGAGACCCAGTACTTC	CASSQQGGETQYF
-	-	TRBJ1-5	TRBV7-2	TGTGCCAGCAGCCCCGGACGGGAGCAGCCCCAGCATTTT	CASSPGREQPQHF
-	-	TRBJ1-3	TRBV30	TGTGCCTGGAGCCCCGGGGTCGACACCATATATTTT	CAWSPGVDTIYF
-	-	TRBJ2-1	TRBV5-1	TGCGCCAGCAGCTTACAGGGAGCGGGAAATGAGCAGTTCTTC	CASSLQGAGNEQFF
TRBD1	-	TRBJ1-5	TRBV6-5	TGTGCCAGCAGTAGACAGGGTTTAGTCGATCAGCCCCAGCATTTT	CASSRQGLVDQPQHF
TRBD1	-	TRBJ2-7	TRBV5-1	TGCGCCAGCAGCTTGGGGGGCAGGGGGCAGGACGAGCAGTACTTC	CASSLGGRGQDEQYF
TRBD1	-	TRBJ2-3	TRBV5-1	TGCGCCAGCAGCTCTGGACAGGAAGGGACAGATACGCAGTATTTT	CASSSGQEGTDTQYF
TRBD1	-	TRBJ2-1	TRBV28	TGTGCCAGCAGTCCCCCGACAGGGAGCAATGAGCAGTTCTTC	CASSPPTGSNEQFF
-	-	TRBJ1-4	TRBV7-9	TGTGCCAGCAGCTTAGGGTTGGGGGCGCCGACTAATGAAAAACTGTTTTTT	CASSLGLGAPTNEKLFF
TRBD1	-	TRBJ1-2	TRBV2	TGTGCCAGCAGTGAGGGACAGGGGACCTATGGCTACACCTTC	CASSEGQGTYGYTF
-	-	TRBJ1-5	TRBV19	TGTGCCAGTAGAAACGCGGGGGTCGTTCAGCCCCAGCATTTT	CASRNAGVVQPQHF
TRBD2	-	TRBJ2-5	TRBV9	TGTGCCAGCAGCTCGACCGGGACTAGCGGGAGGGAGACCCAGTACTTC	CASSSTGTSGRETQYF
TRBD2	-	TRBJ2-2	TRBV30	TGTGCCTGGGCGGGGGGCCCGAGGGAGCTGTTTTTT	CAWAGGPRELFF
-	few	TRBJ1-1	TRBV15	TGTGCCACCAGCAGAGATCGGGGGGGGACTGCTGAAGCTTTCTTT	CATSRDRGGTAEAFF
-	-	TRBJ2-1	TRBV29-1	TGCAGCGTTGGAGTAGCGTCCAATGAGCAGTTCTTC	CSVGVASNEQFF
-	-	TRBJ2-3	TRBV27	TGTGCCAGCAGTCGCCCCTATAGCACAGATACGCAGTATTTT	CASSRPYSTDTQYF
TRBD2	-	TRBJ2-7	TRBV4-1	TGCGCCAGCAGTCGATTAGCGGGCGGGAGAAACTCCTACGAGCAGTACTTC	CASSRLAGGRNSYEQYF
-	-	TRBJ2-7	TRBV5-6	TGTGCCAGCAGCTTGGACGGGCAGGGCCGCTACGAGCAGTACTTC	CASSLDGQGRYEQYF
-	once	TRBJ2-1	TRBV5-4	TGTGCCAGCAGCTTGGCGGGGAGCTCCTACAATGAGCAGTTCTTC	CASSLAGSSYNEQFF
-	-	TRBJ2-2	TRBV7-3	TGTGCCAGCAGCCCTATGAACACCGGGGAGCTGTTTTTT	CASSPMNTGELFF
-	few	TRBJ2-3	TRBV7-2	TGTGCCAGCAGCTTGGCGGGCCCCACAGATACGCAGTATTTT	CASSLAGPTDTQYF
TRBD1	-	TRBJ2-7	TRBV24-1	TGTGCCACCAGGGGGACAGGAGCCTCCTACGAGCAGTACTTC	CATRGTGASYEQYF
-	-	TRBJ1-1	TRBV29-1	TGCAGCGCGTTGGTGGGAACAGTCGGGGTCACTGAAGCTTTCTTT	CSALVGTVGVTEAFF
TRBD2	few	TRBJ2-3	TRBV9	TGTGCCAGCAGCCCATTGGGGGGAGCGGGAGTGGCGGATACGCAGTATTTT	CASSPLGGAGVADTQYF
TRBD2	-	TRBJ2-7	TRBV2	TGTGCCAGCAGACCTACCCTGGGGGGACTAGCGGGACGCTACGAGCAGTACTTC	CASRPTLGGLAGRYEQYF
TRBD1	-	TRBJ2-3	TRBV2	TGTGCCAGCAGTGGCGAGGGGGCTAGCCATCGTACTAGCACAGATACGCAGTATTTT	CASSGEGASHRTSTDTQYF
-	-	TRBJ1-1	TRBV5-1	TGCGCCAGCAGCTTGGAGGTCGGAGGCTTGAGCACTGAAGCTTTCTTT	CASSLEVGGLSTEAFF
-	-	TRBJ2-2	TRBV2	TGTGCCAGCAGTGGCCCAAACAAGAACACCGGGGAGCTGTTTTTT	CASSGPNKNTGELFF
TRBD2	-	TRBJ2-1	TRBV7-9	TGTGCCAGCAGCTTAGCTGGACTAGCGGGGAGCAATGAGCAGTTCTTC	CASSLAGLAGSNEQFF
TRBD1	-	TRBJ2-5	TRBV6-2/TRBV6-3	TGTGCCAGCAGTTACTCTACAGGGGGACAAGAGACCCAGTACTTC	CASSYSTGGQETQYF
TRBD1	-	TRBJ2-7	TRBV29-1	TGCAGCGCCGGGACAGGGTTCAGCGAGCAGTACTTC	CSAGTGFSEQYF
TRBD2	-	TRBJ2-1	TRBV4-3	TGCGCCAGCAGCCAAGGCTTCCTGCGGGGGGGCGAAGATGAGCAGTTCTTC	CASSQGFLRGGEDEQFF
TRBD1	-	TRBJ2-7	TRBV25-1	TGTGCCAGCAGTGAATATGTTCTGCTGACAGGGGGCGTTGTGCAGTACTTC	CASSEYVLLTGGVVQYF
-	-	TRBJ1-1	TRBV10-1	TGCGCCAGCAGTGGAGGGAGTCTGGACACTGAAGCTTTCTTT	CASSGGSLDTEAFF
-	once	TRBJ1-2	TRBV7-9	TGTGCCAGCAGCCACGGACAGCAGTTTAACTATGGCTACACCTTC	CASSHGQQFNYGYTF
-	-	TRBJ1-5	TRBV21-1	TGTGCCAGCATAGGGGGCCCCGGGCCTTTGTTTCCCAATCAGCCCCAGCATTTT	CASIGGPGPLFPNQPQHF
TRBD2	-	TRBJ2-5	TRBV6-4	TGTGCCAGCAGTGATCCGGGGGGTTGGCGGGAGACCCAGTACTTC	CASSDPGGWRETQYF
-	-	TRBJ2-1	TRBV5-4	TGTGCCAGCAGCTCCTCTGGAGACGGGAGCTCCGGATACAATGAGCAGTTCTTC	CASSSSGDGSSGYNEQFF
-	-	TRBJ2-3	TRBV27	TGTGCCAGCAGTGCCTACACAGATACGCAGTATTTT	CASSAYTDTQYF
TRBD2	-	TRBJ2-3	TRBV5-1	TGCGCCAGCAGCTCCGGACTAGCGGGAGGGCCCCTGGGGAAAGATACGCAGTATTTT	CASSSGLAGGPLGKDTQYF
TRBD2	-	TRBJ2-3	TRBV27	TGTGCCAGCAGTTTATACGCGGGAGGGAGTCTCACAGATACGCAGTATTTT	CASSLYAGGSLTDTQYF
-	-	TRBJ2-3	TRBV30	TGTGCCTGGAGTAGGACACGCTCCACAGATACGCAGTATTTT	CAWSRTRSTDTQYF
TRBD1	-	TRBJ2-7	TRBV6-5	TGTGCCAGCAGTCCAACCTGGGACAGCGTTGGCGAGCAGTACTTC	CASSPTWDSVGEQYF
-	-	TRBJ2-7	TRBV4-3	TGCGCCAGCAGCCAAGAGTCGGGACACAACTACGAGCAGTACTTC	CASSQESGHNYEQYF
-	-	TRBJ2-2	TRBV28	TGTGCCAGCAGTTTGGCCTTAACAATCCCCGGGGAGCTGTTTTTT	CASSLALTIPGELFF
TRBD1	-	TRBJ1-1	TRBV20-1	TGCAGTGCTAGTGGTGGGACAGGGGGCAGAGGAACTGAAGCTTTCTTT	CSASGGTGGRGTEAFF
-	-	TRBJ2-3	TRBV2	TGTGCCAGCAGTGTGAGGACTAGCACAGATACGCAGTATTTT	CASSVRTSTDTQYF
TRBD2	-	TRBJ2-1	TRBV10-1	TGCGCCAGCCGAACTAGCGGGAGTAATGAGCAGTTCTTC	CASRTSGSNEQFF
-	-	TRBJ2-2	TRBV10-3	TGTGCCATCAGTGAACGAGAGACGAACACCGGGGAGCTGTTTTTT	CAISERETNTGELFF
TRBD2	-	TRBJ2-1	TRBV5-4	TGTGCCAGCAGCTTGGTTAGCGGGAGGGCATACAATGAGCAGTTCTTC	CASSLVSGRAYNEQFF
TRBD1	-	TRBJ2-7	TRBV4-3	TGCGCCAGCAGCCATGGGACAGGGGGGTCCTACGAGCAGTACTTC	CASSHGTGGSYEQYF